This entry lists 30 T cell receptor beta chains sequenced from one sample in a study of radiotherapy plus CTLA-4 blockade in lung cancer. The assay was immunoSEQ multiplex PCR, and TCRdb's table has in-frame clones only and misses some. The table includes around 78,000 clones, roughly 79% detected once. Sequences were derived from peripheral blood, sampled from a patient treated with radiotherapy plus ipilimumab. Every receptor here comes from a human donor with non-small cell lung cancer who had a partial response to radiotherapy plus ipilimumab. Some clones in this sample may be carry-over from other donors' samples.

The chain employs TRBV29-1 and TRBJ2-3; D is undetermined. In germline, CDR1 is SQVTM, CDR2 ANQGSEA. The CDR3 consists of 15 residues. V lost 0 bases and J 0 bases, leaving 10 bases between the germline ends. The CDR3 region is CSVEDIVVSTDTQYF. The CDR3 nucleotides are TGCAGCGTTGAAGATATTGTCGTTAGCACAGATACGCAGTATTTT.

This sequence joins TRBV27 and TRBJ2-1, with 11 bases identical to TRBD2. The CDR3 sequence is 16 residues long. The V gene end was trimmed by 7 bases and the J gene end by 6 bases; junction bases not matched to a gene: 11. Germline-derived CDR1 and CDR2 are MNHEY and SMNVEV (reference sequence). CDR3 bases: TGTGCCAGCACCCACAATAGCGGGAGGGCTTCCAATGAGCAGTTCTTC. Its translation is CASTHNSGRASNEQFF.

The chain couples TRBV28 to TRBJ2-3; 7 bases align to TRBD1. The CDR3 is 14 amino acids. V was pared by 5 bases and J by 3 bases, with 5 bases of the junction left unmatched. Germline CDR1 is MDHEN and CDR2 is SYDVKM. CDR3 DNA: TGTGCCAGCAGTCGACAGGGATTTACAGATACGCAGTATTTT. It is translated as CASSRQGFTDTQYF.

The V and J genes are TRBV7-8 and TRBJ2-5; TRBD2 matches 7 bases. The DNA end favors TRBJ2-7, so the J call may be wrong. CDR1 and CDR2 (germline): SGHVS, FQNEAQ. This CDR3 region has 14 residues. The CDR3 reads CATKRERDSYEQYF. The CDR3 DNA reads TGTGCCACGAAAAGAGAGCGGGACTCCTACGAGCAGTACTTC.

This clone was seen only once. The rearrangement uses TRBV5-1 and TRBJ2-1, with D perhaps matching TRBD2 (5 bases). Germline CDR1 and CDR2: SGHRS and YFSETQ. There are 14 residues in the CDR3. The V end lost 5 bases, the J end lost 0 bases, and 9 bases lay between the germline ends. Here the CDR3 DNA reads TGCGCCAGCAGAAAAAGCGGCTCCTACAATGAGCAGTTCTTC. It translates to CASRKSGSYNEQFF.

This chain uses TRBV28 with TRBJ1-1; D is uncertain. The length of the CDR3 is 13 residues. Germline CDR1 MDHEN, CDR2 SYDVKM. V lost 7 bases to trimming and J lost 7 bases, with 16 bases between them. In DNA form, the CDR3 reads TGTGCCAGCATTGAAGGCCGAAGAGGTGAAGCTTTCTTT. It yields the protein CASIEGRRGEAFF.

The CDR3: CATANGGRTDTQYF. CDR3 nucleotide sequence: TGTGCCACCGCCAACGGCGGCCGCACAGATACGCAGTATTTT. This chain connects TRBV27 to TRBJ2-3; D is unresolved. The CDR3 covers 14 residues. From germline, CDR1 is MNHEY and CDR2 SMNVEV (reference sequence). Deletions cut 10 bases from V and 1 base from J, with 15 bases between.

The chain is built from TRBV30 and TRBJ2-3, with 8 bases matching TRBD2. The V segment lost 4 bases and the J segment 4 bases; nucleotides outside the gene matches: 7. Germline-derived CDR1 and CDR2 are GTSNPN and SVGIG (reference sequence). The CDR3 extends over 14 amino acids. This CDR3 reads CAWTRGLASDTQYF. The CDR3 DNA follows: TGTGCCTGGACCCGAGGACTAGCCTCAGATACGCAGTATTTT.

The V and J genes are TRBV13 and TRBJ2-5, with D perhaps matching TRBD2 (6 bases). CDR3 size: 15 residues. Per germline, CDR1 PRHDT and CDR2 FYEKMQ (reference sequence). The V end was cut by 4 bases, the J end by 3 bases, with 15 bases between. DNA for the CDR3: TGTGCCAGCAGCTCCCGACGGACTAACAAAGAGACCCAGTACTTC. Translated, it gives CASSSRRTNKETQYF.

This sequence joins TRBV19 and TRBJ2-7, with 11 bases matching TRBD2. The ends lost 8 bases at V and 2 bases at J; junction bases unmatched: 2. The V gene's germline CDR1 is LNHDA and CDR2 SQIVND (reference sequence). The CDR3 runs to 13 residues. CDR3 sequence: CASRLAGTYEQYF. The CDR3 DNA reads TGTGCCAGTCGACTAGCGGGGACCTACGAGCAGTACTTC.

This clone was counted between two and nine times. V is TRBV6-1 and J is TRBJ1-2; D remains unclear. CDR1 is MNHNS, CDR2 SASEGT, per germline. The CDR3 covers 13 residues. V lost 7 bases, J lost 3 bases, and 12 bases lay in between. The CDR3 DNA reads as TGTGCCAGCAAAGAGGGATCTGACTATGGCTACACCTTC. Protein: CASKEGSDYGYTF.

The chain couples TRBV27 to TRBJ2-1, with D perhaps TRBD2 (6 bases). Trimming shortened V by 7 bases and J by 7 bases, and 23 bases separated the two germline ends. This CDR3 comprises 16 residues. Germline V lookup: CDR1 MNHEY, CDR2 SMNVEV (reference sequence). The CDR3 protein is CASTRLDFNNENEQFF. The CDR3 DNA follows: TGTGCCAGCACAAGACTAGACTTTAACAATGAGAATGAGCAGTTCTTC.

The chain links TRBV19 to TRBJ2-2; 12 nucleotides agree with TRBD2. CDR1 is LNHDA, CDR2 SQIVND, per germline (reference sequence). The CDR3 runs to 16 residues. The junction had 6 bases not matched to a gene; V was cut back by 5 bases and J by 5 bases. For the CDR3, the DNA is TGTGCCAGTAGTGCGACTAGCGGGAGTACAACCGGGGAGCTGTTTTTT. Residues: CASSATSGSTTGELFF.

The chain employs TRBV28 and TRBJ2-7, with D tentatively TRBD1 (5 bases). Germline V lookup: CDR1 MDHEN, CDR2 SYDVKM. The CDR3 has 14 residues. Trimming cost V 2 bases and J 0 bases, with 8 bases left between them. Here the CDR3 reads CASSLRQTSYEQYF. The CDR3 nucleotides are TGTGCCAGCAGTTTACGACAGACCTCCTACGAGCAGTACTTC.

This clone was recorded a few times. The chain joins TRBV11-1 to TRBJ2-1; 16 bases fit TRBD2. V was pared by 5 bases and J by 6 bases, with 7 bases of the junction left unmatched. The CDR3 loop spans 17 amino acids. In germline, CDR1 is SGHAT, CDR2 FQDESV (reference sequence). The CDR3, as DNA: TGTGCCAGCAGCCTGGGACTAGCGGGGGGGCCTGGCAATGAGCAGTTCTTC. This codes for CASSLGLAGGPGNEQFF.

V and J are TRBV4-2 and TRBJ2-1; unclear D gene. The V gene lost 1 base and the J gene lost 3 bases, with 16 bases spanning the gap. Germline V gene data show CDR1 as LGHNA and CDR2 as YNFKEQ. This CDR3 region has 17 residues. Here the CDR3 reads CASSQVRSSDNYNEQFF. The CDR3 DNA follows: TGTGCCAGCAGCCAAGTTAGGTCGAGCGATAACTACAATGAGCAGTTCTTC.

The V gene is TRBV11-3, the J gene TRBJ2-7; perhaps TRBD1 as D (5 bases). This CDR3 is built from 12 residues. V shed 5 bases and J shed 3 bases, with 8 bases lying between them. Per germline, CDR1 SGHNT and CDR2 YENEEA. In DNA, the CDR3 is TGTGCCAGCAGCGCTACAGGCTACGAGCAGTACTTC. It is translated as CASSATGYEQYF. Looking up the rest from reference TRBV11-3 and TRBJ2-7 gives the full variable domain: EAGVVQSPRYKIIEKKQPVAFWCNPISGHNTLYWYLQNLGQGPELLIRYENEEAVDDSQLPKDRFSAERLKGVDSTLKIQPAELGDSAVYLCASSATGYEQYFGPGTRLTVT.

The DNA for the CDR3 is TGTGCCAGCAGTTACGGCAGGCAAGGGGCACCCACCATATATTTT. Residues: CASSYGRQGAPTIYF. This rearrangement joins TRBV6-6 to TRBJ1-3; D may be TRBD1 (5 bases). With 2 bases removed from V and 9 bases from J, the gap between germline ends came to 17 bases. Germline V gene data show CDR1 as MNHNY and CDR2 as SVGAGI (reference sequence). CDR3 size: 15 residues.

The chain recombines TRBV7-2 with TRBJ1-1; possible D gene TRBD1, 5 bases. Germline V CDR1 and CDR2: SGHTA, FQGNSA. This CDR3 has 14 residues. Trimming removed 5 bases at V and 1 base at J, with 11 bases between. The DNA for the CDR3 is TGTGCCAGCAGCATAACTGGGGCGAACACTGAAGCTTTCTTT. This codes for CASSITGANTEAFF.

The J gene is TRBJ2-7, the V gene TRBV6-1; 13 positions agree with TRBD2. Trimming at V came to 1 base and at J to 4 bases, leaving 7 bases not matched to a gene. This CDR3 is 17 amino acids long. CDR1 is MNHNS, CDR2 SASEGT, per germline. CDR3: CASSEGTSGRWKYEQYF. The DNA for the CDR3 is TGTGCCAGCAGTGAAGGGACTAGCGGGAGATGGAAGTACGAGCAGTACTTC.

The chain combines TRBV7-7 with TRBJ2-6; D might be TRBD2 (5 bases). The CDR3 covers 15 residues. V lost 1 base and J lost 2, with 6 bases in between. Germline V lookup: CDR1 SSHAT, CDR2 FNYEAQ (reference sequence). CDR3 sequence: CASSLGGPGANVLTF. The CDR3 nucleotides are TGTGCCAGCAGCTTAGGAGGGCCTGGGGCCAACGTCCTGACTTTC.

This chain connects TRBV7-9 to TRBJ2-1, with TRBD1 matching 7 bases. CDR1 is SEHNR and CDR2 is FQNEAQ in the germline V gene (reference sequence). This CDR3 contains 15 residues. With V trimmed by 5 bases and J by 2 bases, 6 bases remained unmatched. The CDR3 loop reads CASSQDRAAYNEQFF. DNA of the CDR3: TGTGCCAGCAGCCAAGACAGGGCGGCCTACAATGAGCAGTTCTTC.

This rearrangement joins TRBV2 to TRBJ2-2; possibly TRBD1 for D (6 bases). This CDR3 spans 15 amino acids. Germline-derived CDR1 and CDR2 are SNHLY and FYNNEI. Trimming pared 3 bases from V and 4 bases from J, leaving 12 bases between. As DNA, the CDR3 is TGTGCCAGCAGTGAGCAGGGGTCAACCACCGGGGAGCTGTTTTTT. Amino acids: CASSEQGSTTGELFF.

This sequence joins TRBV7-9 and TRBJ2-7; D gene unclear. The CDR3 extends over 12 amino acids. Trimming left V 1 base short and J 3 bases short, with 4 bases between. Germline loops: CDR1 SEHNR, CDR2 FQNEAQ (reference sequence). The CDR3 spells CASSLVSYEQYF. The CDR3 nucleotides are TGTGCCAGCAGCTTAGTCAGCTACGAGCAGTACTTC.

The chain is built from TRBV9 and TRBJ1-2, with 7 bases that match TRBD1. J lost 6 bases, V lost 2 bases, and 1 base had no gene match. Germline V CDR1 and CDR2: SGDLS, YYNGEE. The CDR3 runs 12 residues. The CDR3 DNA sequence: TGTGCCAGCAGCGTCGACAGGGATGGCTACACCTTC. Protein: CASSVDRDGYTF.

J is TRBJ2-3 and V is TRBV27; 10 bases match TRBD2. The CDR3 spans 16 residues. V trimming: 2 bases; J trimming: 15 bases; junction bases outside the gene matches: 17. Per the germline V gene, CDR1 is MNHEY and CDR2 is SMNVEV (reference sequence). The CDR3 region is CASSLICLRLAGVYYF. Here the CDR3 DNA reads TGTGCCAGCAGTTTAATTTGTCTAAGGCTAGCGGGAGTTTATTATTTT.

The CDR3 DNA reads TGTGCCAGTAGTCTTGGACAGGGTCCAGGACAGCCCCAGCATTTT. The encoded protein is CASSLGQGPGQPQHF. The chain is built from TRBV19 and TRBJ1-5; 8 nucleotides agree with TRBD1. This CDR3 spans 15 amino acids. The germline V gene encodes CDR1 LNHDA and CDR2 SQIVND (reference sequence). J lost 7 bases, V lost 5 bases, and 10 bases had no gene match.

The CDR3 DNA sequence: TGTGCCAGCAGTGCTAGGACTAGCGTAGGGACCGGGGAGCTGTTTTTT. Amino acid sequence: CASSARTSVGTGELFF. The V call is TRBV2, the J call TRBJ2-2; TRBD2 agrees at 9 bases. Germline V gene data show CDR1 as SNHLY and CDR2 as FYNNEI. Trimming removed 4 bases from V and 5 bases from J; junction bases left unmatched: 8. The CDR3 runs 16 residues.

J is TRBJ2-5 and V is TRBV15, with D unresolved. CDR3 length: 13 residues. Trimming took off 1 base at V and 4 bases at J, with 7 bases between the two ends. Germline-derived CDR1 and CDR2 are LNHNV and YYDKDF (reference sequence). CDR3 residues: CATSRAVLETQYF. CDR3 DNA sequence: TGTGCCACCAGCAGAGCCGTCCTAGAGACCCAGTACTTC.

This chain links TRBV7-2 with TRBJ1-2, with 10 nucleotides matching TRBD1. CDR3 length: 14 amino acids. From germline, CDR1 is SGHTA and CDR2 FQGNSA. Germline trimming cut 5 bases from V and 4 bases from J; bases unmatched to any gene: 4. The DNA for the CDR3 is TGTGCCAGCAGCCCAGGACAGGGGGGCTATGGCTACACCTTC. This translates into CASSPGQGGYGYTF.